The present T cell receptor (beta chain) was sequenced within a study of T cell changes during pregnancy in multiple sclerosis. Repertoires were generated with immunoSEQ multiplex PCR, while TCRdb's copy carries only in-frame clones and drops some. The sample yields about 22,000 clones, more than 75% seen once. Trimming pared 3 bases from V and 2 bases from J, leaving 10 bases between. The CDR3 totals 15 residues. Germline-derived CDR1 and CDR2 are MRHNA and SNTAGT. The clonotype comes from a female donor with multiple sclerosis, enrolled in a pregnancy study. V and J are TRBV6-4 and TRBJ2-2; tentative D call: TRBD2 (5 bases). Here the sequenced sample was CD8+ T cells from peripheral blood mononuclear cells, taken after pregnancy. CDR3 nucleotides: TGTGCCAGCAGTGAAACCGGGGAAAACACCGGGGAGCTGTTTTTT. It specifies CASSETGENTGELFF.